This T cell receptor beta chain derives from a study of T-cell reconstitution after alpha-beta-depleted transplantation in children. Per germline, CDR1 SNHLY and CDR2 FYNNEI. V lost 8 bases and J lost 8; bases outside the gene matches: 11. The CDR3 runs 13 residues. Preparation of the TCRbeta library used unique molecular identifiers. TCRdb ran MiXCR on the PCR reads and lists one entry per CDR3 protein. The sample consists of about 150,000 distinct CDR3 sequences, over 8.5% of them appearing once. This clonotype was detected many times. What it binds is not known. Whole-study results and caveats: Reportedly, alpha-beta T cells present about two months post-transplant originated from several hundred expanded clones of graft origin.

The source material was PBMCs, sampled before TCRalphabeta/CD19-depleted stem cell transplant. The sequence was collected from a boy younger than 10 with acute myeloid leukemia, due to receive a stem cell transplant. The chain combines TRBV2 with TRBJ1-2; 7 bases agree with TRBD1. Here the CDR3 DNA reads TGTGCCAGCCTAAAGGAGGGGGCTCGAGGCTACACCTTC. This translates into CASLKEGARGYTF.